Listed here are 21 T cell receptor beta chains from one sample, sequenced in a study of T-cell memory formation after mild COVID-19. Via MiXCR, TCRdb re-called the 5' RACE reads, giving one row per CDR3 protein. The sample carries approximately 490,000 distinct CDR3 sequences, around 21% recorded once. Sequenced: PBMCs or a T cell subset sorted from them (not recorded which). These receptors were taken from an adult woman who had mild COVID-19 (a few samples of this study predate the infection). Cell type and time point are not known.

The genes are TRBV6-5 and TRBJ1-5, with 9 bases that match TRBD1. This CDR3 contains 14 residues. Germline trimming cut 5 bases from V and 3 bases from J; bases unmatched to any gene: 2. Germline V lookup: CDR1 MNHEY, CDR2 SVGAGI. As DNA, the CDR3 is TGTGCCAGCAGTAGGACAGGGGTCAATCAGCCCCAGCATTTT. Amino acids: CASSRTGVNQPQHF.

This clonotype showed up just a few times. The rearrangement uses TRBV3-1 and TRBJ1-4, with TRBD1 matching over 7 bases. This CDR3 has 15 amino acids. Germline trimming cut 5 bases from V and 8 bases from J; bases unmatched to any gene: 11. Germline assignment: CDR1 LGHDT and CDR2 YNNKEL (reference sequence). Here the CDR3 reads CASSATGQETEKLFF. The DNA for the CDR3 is TGTGCCAGCAGCGCTACCGGACAGGAGACGGAAAAACTGTTTTTT. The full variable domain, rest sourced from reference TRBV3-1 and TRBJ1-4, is DTAVSQTPKYLVTQMGNDKSIKCEQNLGHDTMYWYKQDSKKFLKIMFSYNNKELIINETVPNRFSPKSPDKAHLNLHINSLELGDSAVYFCASSATGQETEKLFFGSGTQLSVL.

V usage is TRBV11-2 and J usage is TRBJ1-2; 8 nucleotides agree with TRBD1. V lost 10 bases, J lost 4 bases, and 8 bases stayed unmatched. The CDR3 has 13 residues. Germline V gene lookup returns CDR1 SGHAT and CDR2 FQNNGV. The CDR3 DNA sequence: TGTGCCACCTCCCCCGGACAGGGCTATGGCTACACCTTC. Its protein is CATSPGQGYGYTF. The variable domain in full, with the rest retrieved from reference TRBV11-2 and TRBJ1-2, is EAGVAQSPRYKIIEKRQSVAFWCNPISGHATLYWYQQILGQGPKLLIQFQNNGVVDDSQLPKDRFSAERLKGVDSTLKIQPAKLEDSAVYLCATSPGQGYGYTFGSGTRLTVV.

The CDR3 sequence: CASSWWTSGSETQYF. The CDR3 DNA is TGTGCCAGCAGCTGGTGGACTAGCGGGTCAGAGACCCAGTACTTC. The chain carries TRBV7-9 and TRBJ2-5; 11 nucleotides agree with TRBD2. CDR3 length: 15 residues. In germline, CDR1 is SEHNR, CDR2 FQNEAQ (reference sequence). Trimming cost V 4 bases and J 4 bases; bases outside gene matches: 5.

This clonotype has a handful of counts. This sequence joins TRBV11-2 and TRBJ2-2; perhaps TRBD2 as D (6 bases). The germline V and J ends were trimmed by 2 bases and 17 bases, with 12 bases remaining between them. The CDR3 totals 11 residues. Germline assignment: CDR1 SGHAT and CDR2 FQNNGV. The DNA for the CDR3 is TGTGCCAGCAGCTTACGGCTAGGACTATTTTTT. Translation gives CASSLRLGLFF. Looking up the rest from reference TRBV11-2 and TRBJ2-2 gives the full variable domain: EAGVAQSPRYKIIEKRQSVAFWCNPISGHATLYWYQQILGQGPKLLIQFQNNGVVDDSQLPKDRFSAERLKGVDSTLKIQPAKLEDSAVYLCASSLRLGLFFGEGSRLTVL.

The CDR3 sequence is CASSQVDGEGNTEAFF. In nucleotides, the CDR3 is TGTGCCAGCAGCCAAGTTGACGGGGAAGGGAACACTGAAGCTTTCTTT. This chain uses TRBV4-2 with TRBJ1-1; D uncertain. This CDR3 has 16 residues. V shed 1 base and J shed 1 base, with 13 bases lying between them. CDR1 is LGHNA and CDR2 is YNFKEQ in the germline V gene.

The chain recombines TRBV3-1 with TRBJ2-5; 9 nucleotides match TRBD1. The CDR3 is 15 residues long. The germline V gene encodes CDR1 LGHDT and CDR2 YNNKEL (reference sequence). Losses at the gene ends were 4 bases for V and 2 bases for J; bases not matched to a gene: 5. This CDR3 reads CASSPTGGGQETQYF. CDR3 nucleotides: TGTGCCAGCAGCCCCACAGGGGGCGGACAAGAGACCCAGTACTTC.

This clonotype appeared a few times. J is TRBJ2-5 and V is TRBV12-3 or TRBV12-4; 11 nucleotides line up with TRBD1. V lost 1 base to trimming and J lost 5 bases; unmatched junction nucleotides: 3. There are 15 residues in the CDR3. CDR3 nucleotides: TGTGCCAGCAGTTTAGGGACAGGGGGCTATGAGACCCAGTACTTC. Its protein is CASSLGTGGYETQYF.

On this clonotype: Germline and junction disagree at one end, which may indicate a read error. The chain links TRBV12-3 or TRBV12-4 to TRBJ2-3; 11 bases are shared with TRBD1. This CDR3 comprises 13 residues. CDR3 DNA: TGTGCCAGCACCAAGGGACAGGGGGATACGAAGTATTTT. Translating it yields CASTKGQGDTKYF.

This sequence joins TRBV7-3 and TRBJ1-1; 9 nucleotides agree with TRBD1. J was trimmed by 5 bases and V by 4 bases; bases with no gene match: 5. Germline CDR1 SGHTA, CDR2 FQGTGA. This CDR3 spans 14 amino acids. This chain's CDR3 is CASSSQGARTEAFF. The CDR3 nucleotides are TGTGCCAGCAGCTCACAGGGGGCGAGGACTGAAGCTTTCTTT.

CDR3 nucleotide sequence: TGTGCCAGCAGCCAAGTAGCGGGGGGGCCCGGTGAGCAGTTCTTC. Translation: CASSQVAGGPGEQFF. The chain has TRBV3-1 and TRBJ2-1, with 11 bases lining up with TRBD2. This CDR3 spans 15 amino acids. With 1 base clipped from V and 9 bases from J, the junction kept 5 bases outside the gene matches. The germline CDR1 and CDR2 sequences are LGHDT and YNNKEL (reference sequence).

DNA of the CDR3: TGTGCCAGCAGCCCCCATATTGGCTACGAGCAGTACTTC. As protein: CASSPHIGYEQYF. The chain carries TRBV7-9 and TRBJ2-7, with D unresolved. V was pared by 5 bases and J by 3 bases, with 11 bases between. The CDR3 is 13 residues long. Germline loops: CDR1 SEHNR, CDR2 FQNEAQ (reference sequence).

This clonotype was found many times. The CDR3 DNA sequence: TGTGCCAGCAGTGACACAAACCCCGGGGGGGAGACCCAGTACTTC. Translated, it gives CASSDTNPGGETQYF. The V and J genes are TRBV25-1 and TRBJ2-5; 7 nucleotides agree with TRBD2. With V trimmed by 3 bases and J by 5 bases, 9 bases remained unmatched. Germline V gene data show CDR1 as MGHDK and CDR2 as SYGVNS. There are 15 residues in the CDR3.

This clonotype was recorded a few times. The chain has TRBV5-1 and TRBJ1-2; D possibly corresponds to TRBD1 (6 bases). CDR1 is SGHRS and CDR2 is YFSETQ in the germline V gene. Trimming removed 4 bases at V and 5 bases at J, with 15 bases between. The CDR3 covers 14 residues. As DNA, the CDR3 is TGCGCCAGCAGCGAAGACAGGACCCAATATGGCTACACCTTC. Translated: CASSEDRTQYGYTF. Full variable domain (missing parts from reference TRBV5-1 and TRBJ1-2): KAGVTQTPRYLIKTRGQQVTLSCSPISGHRSVSWYQQTPGQGLQFLFEYFSETQRNKGNFPGRFSGRQFSNSRSEMNVSTLELGDSALYLCASSEDRTQYGYTFGSGTRLTVV.

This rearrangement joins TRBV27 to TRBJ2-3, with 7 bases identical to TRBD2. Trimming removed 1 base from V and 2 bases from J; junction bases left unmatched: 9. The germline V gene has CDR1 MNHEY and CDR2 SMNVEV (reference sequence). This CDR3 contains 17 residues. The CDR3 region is CASSLLGSSGVTDTQYF. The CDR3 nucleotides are TGTGCCAGCAGTTTATTGGGGTCGAGCGGGGTCACAGATACGCAGTATTTT.

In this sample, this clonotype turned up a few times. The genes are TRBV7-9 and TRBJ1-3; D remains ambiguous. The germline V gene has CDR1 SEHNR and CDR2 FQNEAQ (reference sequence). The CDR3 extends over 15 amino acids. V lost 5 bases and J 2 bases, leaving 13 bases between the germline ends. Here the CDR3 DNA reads TGTGCCAGCAGCCATTGGACGGATGCTGGAAACACCATATATTTT. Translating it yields CASSHWTDAGNTIYF. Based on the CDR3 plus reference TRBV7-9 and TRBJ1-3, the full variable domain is DTGVSQNPRHKITKRGQNVTFRCDPISEHNRLYWYRQTLGQGPEFLTYFQNEAQLEKSRLLSDRFSAERPKGSFSTLEIQRTEQGDSAMYLCASSHWTDAGNTIYFGEGSWLTVV.

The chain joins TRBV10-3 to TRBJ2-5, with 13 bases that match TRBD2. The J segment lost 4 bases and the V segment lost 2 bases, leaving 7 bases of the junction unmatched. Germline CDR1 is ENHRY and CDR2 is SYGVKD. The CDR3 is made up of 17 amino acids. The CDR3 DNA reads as TGTGCCATCAGTGAGGGGACTAGCGGGGACACTCCAGAGACCCAGTACTTC. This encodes CAISEGTSGDTPETQYF.

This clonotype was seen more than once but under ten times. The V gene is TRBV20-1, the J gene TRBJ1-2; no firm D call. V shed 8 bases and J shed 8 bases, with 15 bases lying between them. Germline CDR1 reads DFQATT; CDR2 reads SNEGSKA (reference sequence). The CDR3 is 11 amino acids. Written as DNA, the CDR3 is TGCAGTTTACTTGACCTGCTAGGCTACACCTTC. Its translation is CSLLDLLGYTF.

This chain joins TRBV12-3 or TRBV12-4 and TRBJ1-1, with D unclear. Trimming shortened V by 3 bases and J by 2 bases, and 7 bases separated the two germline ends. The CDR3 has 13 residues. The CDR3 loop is CASSLADNTEAFF. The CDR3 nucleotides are TGTGCCAGCAGTTTGGCAGATAACACTGAAGCTTTCTTT.

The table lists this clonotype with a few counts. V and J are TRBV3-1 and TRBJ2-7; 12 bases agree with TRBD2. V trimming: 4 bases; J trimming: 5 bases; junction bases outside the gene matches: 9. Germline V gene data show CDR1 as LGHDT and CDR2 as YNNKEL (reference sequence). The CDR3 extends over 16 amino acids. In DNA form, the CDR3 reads TGTGCCAGCAGCCGGACTAGCGGGACAGTCCCCCACGAGCAGTACTTC. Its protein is CASSRTSGTVPHEQYF.

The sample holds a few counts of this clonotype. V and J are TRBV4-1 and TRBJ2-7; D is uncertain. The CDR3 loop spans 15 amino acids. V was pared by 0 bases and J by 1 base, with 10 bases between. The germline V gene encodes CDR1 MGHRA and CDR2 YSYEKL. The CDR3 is CASSQDRTGSYEQYF. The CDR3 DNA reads TGCGCCAGCAGCCAAGATCGCACCGGATCCTACGAGCAGTACTTC.